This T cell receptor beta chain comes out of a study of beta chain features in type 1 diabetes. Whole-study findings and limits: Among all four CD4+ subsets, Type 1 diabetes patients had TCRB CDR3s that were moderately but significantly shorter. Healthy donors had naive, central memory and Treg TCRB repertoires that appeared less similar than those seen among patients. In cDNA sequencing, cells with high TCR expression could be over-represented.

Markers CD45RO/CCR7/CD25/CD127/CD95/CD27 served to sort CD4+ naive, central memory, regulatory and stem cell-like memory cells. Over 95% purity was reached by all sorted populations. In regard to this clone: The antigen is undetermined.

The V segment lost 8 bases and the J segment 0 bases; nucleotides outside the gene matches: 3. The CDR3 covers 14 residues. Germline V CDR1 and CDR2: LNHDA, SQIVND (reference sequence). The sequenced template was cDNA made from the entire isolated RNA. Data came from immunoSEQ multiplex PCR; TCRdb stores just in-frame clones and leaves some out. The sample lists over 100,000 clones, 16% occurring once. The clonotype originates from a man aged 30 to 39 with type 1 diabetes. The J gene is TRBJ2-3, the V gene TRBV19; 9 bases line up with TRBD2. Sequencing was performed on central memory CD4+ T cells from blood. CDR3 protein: CASGLALSTDTQYF. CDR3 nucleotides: TGTGCCAGTGGACTAGCGCTGAGCACAGATACGCAGTATTTT.